This T cell receptor beta chain was found in a study of cytomegalovirus exposure and HLA in healthy donors (dated by TCRdb to 2015 to 2018). For the study in its entirety: An earlier analysis of approximately 640 of the donors reported 250 to 300 Gb of sequence data and some 120 million unique TCR beta sequences from roughly 180 million T cells. Of the 300 to 500 genotyped donors, approximately 80% were placed in the genetic ancestry cluster associated with self-reported Caucasian donors. All discovery cohort repertoires had been generated on a single sequencing platform. Typing coverage varied by locus: about 629-630 donors for A, B, C, DRB1 and DQB1; approximately 500 for DQA1; more than 600 for DPA1; roughly 450 for DPB1. Across roughly 420 genotyped donors of the cohort, an average of approximately 240,000 unique TCR beta nucleotide sequences per donor were sequenced, and about a sixth of those sequences were non-productive. To predict cytomegalovirus infection status, the study brought together high-throughput TCR immunosequencing, statistical association of individual TCRs with disease status, and machine learning. In addition to the first cohort of approximately 650 subjects, a separate validation cohort of 120 different subjects was used. Using immunosequencing, the study profiled T cell repertoires from around 670 subjects and related those repertoires to cytomegalovirus serostatus. About 5 DR-DQ haplotypes were handled as single units for association and clustering, since linkage in the cohort was strong. A later analysis re-analyzed previously published TCR beta repertoires from hundreds of donors and added high-resolution HLA genotyping to study TCR occurrence patterns. An earlier analysis of approximately 630 of the donors applied high-throughput TCR beta sequencing to assess whether each TCR beta V gene segment acted as functional or pseudogenic. Genome-wide SNP genotypes for about 65% of the 666 donors were used in a later genetic analysis, which treated that subset as a discovery cohort. Approximately 310 gigabases of sequencing data and roughly 90 million unique TCR sequences were included in an early release covering around 650 HLA-typed donors. Donor age, sex, ethnicity and CMV serostatus were collected together with the repertoire data. The aim of the study was to test whether cataloging public T cell receptors could identify signatures of past pathogen exposure. The later analysis used no new phenotypic data to find candidate immune exposures, relying instead on TCR beta sequences and their occurrence across donors. Class I and class II HLA loci were covered by the typing at four-digit resolution. Overall study outcomes, separate from this receptor: A group of highly shared sequence variants was considered likely to be a technical artifact of the sequencing pipeline. CMV serostatus was the only immune exposure information available for the cohort. Because some donors lacked HLA typing at each locus, the association tests relied only on the typed subset. In a later analysis, HLA-associated TCR beta chains were found to be more clonally expanded and to have lower generation probabilities than equally common non-associated chains. Three of the identified cytomegalovirus-associated TCR beta chains were confirmed in vitro to be specific for cytomegalovirus antigens. Some IMGT-functional V segments, including TRBV6-2 and TRBV6-3, could not be distinguished by the 87-base-pair reads and were therefore excluded. When HLA alleles, especially DR and DQ, strongly co-occurred, TCR associations were difficult to assign to individual alleles. The presence/absence analyses assumed that sequencing depth was roughly uniform across donors, and that assumption may not be true. A further reported finding was that TCR beta sequences accurately predicted the HLA-A and HLA-B alleles for most subjects in the first cohort. About 17 rarely observed V segments, including chromosome 9 orphons, were excluded from the earlier analysis of a few hundred of the donors because counts were too low. A later genetic analysis associated a missense DCLRE1C variant with V-gene and J-gene trimming of TCR beta chains, and an independent cohort replicated the association. At a false discovery rate of 0.05, a later analysis linked around 17,000 TCR beta sequences to specific HLA alleles. Correlated functional status among segregating V segments might reflect linkage disequilibrium, but an unknown experimental factor could not be ruled out. Most CMV-associated TCR beta chains appeared to be HLA-restricted in a later analysis, and the HLA associations seemed to be driven largely by CMV exposure. In a later analysis, the rate of TCR association differed among HLA loci, with DRB1 alleles having the most associated TCRs and HLA-C alleles having the fewest. The classifier was reported to diagnose cytomegalovirus status with high specificity and sensitivity in both the original and validation cohorts. The authors suggested that the approach could potentially be generalized to other disease states and immunological phenotypes. Only TCR beta chains were sequenced in this cohort, and the absence of alpha or paired-chain data limited detectable features. According to a later analysis, parvovirus B19, influenza, CMV and Epstein-Barr virus appeared linked to several top co-occurrence clusters. Broadly in line with IMGT annotations, most TCR beta V segments showed up in productive rearrangements about 87% or about 30% of the time in an earlier analysis of 450 to 750 of the donors. Most TCR sequences were observed very rarely across donors, whereas some public TCRs were present in many individuals. The study gave a list of over 150 TCR beta chains associated with cytomegalovirus. A later genetic analysis reported fewer N-insertions in productive TCRs among donors in an Asian-associated ancestry cluster than the roughly 620-donor mean.

Comments on this clone: Its target antigen remains unknown. Qualities for individual bases were not recorded, and no much larger clone is one base off.

The method behind the library was the immunoSEQ multiplex PCR assay. A mixture of 60 forward primers for TCR Vbeta segments and 13 reverse primers for TCR Jbeta segments was used in the multiplex PCR. A multiplex PCR assay on genomic DNA amplified the CDR3 region of rearranged TCR beta genes. Amplified TCR beta libraries were sequenced as 87-base-pair reads on the Illumina HiSeq System. In the authors' own workflow: In a later analysis, 80 million or so unique TCR beta chains were counted across the approximately 640 repertoires, and roughly 11 million of these chains were shared by at least two donors. Raw reads were error-corrected and collapsed into unique sequences with a nearest-neighbor algorithm that merged closely related sequences to remove PCR and sequencing errors. CDR3 sequences were aligned to IMGT reference sequences to assign V, D and J gene segments. For a sequence to be retained, a match of at least six nucleotides was required to both a V gene segment and a J gene segment. A rearrangement was called productive if the CDR3 had no stop codons and remained in frame with V and J, and every other rearrangement was called non-productive. Following IMGT convention, CDR3 was defined as the stretch from the second conserved V-encoded cysteine to the conserved J-encoded phenylalanine. In an earlier analysis of some 550 of the donors, sequences lacking an unambiguous match to a single V gene segment were excluded. In an earlier analysis of a few hundred of the donors, V segments were called functional above 56.7% productive rearrangements and were called segregating when the between-donor standard deviation exceeded 5%. To diagnose cytomegalovirus status from the catalog of TCR beta chain sequences, a statistical classification framework was built. In a later analysis, TCR nucleotide sequences were compared against IMGT/GENE-DB human TR gene sequences so that V and J genes could be assigned. Using the TCRdist pipeline, a later analysis assigned CDR3 sequences along with most-parsimonious VDJ recombination scenarios. In a later analysis, each TCR beta chain was defined by its CDR3 amino acid sequence together with its V-gene family, and reads lacking a unique V-gene family were excluded. In a later analysis, nearly 600 highly shared, low-generation-probability nucleotide sequences were removed to address suspected cross-contamination and a sequencing artifact. A later analysis calculated a clonal expansion index for each public chain from normalized within-repertoire ranks of inferred template counts. In a later analysis, generation probabilities were computed using a VDJ recombination model fitted to out-of-frame rearrangements, and the results were checked against IGoR. A later analysis scored TCR-TCR, TCR-HLA and TCR-CMV co-occurrence with hypergeometric tests, applying a repertoire-size bias correction to TCR pairs. False discovery rates were estimated in a later analysis by permuting HLA or CMV assignments 20 times. In a later analysis, co-occurring TCRs were grouped with DBSCAN, and TCRdist sequence similarity was added when clustering was performed within HLA-allele-positive subsets. For co-occurrence clustering, repertoires with fewer than 30,000 or more than 120,000 public chains were excluded, along with 4 to 6 repertoires with anomalous nucleotide sharing. TCRdb holds this immuneACCESS table with in-frame rearrangements only. Some clones are missing; in checked studies, unresolved V genes explain under half, and the rest has no known cause. V and J calls and clone size are those listed in that table; D and trimming were worked out from the DNA. This sample is represented by over 150,000 clones; roughly 80% of them were singletons. The ten most abundant clones make up more than 8% of the sample.

In total, approximately 690 healthy bone marrow donors made up the cohort. At the time of sampling, every cohort member was nominally healthy, though immune exposures that went unrecorded were likely present. The donor was CMV seropositive and belonged to the group of 250 to 300 seropositive cohort members. Each donor provided a peripheral blood sample, and peripheral blood mononuclear cells were used for TCR beta sequencing. The Qiagen DNeasy Blood Extraction Kit was used to extract genomic DNA from the blood cell samples. Including the terminal cysteine and phenylalanine, the CDR3 comprises 14 residues. The only DNA kept is the CDR3, 42 bases in frame from the first base. CDR1 is given as SGHNT and CDR2 as YENEEA, both from the germline V gene. V gives up 1 base and J gives up 2 bases, and the segment between their germline ends measures 5 bases.

Sequencing was done on a sample of PBMCs. This sequence uses TRBV11-3 and TRBJ2-2, and possibly TRBD1, on 5 matching bases. The receptor's source is a male donor in good health and CMV-seropositive. Here is the DNA: TGTGCCAGCAGCTTAGGGACAAACACCGGGGAGCTGTTTTTT. It translates as CASSLGTNTGELFF.